Listed below are T cell receptor beta chains from one sample, sequenced in a study of OX40 agonist ivuxolimab in advanced cancers. Method: immunoSEQ multiplex PCR; TCRdb's copy keeps in-frame clones and lacks some. The sample carries approximately 94,000 clones, 91% recorded once. Sample: CD4+ or CD8+ T cells sorted from blood, taken in a trial of the OX40 agonist ivuxolimab. These receptors all stem from an adult with an advanced solid tumor such as melanoma, head and neck, liver or kidney cancer. Each CDR3 is given without its conserved first and last residue.

CDR3aa: ASSELTGGGQTQY
v_gene: TRBV25-1
j_gene: TRBJ2-5

CDR3aa: SAVLRAQH
v_gene: TRBV20-1
j_gene: TRBJ1-5

CDR3aa: ASRLAENTGELF
v_gene: TRBV6-9
j_gene: TRBJ2-2

CDR3aa: ASTSLGQGESYEQY
v_gene: TRBV28
j_gene: TRBJ2-7

CDR3aa: ASSVEAAPIPYEQY
v_gene: TRBV9
j_gene: TRBJ2-7

CDR3aa: ASSLYPGTRHTEAF
v_gene: TRBV27
j_gene: TRBJ1-1

CDR3aa: ASSLERSSSTDTQY
v_gene: TRBV7-3
j_gene: TRBJ2-3

CDR3aa: AWTRGGRDGYT
v_gene: TRBV30
j_gene: TRBJ1-2

CDR3aa: ASSTPEGGIHGKLF
v_gene: TRBV21-1
j_gene: TRBJ1-4

CDR3aa: ATSPSRRLQY
v_gene: TRBV15
j_gene: TRBJ2-3

CDR3aa: ASSPRGPDTQY
v_gene: TRBV7-9
j_gene: TRBJ2-3

CDR3aa: ASSLAGTGDNEKLF
v_gene: TRBV5-1
j_gene: TRBJ1-4

CDR3aa: SVEGGDRVFYGYT
v_gene: TRBV29-1
j_gene: TRBJ1-2

CDR3aa: ASSPFSGGTGELF
v_gene: TRBV6-5
j_gene: TRBJ2-2

CDR3aa: ASSHPGTRYNEQF
v_gene: TRBV4-1
j_gene: TRBJ2-1

CDR3aa: SVDGLAGLYTDTQY
v_gene: TRBV29-1
j_gene: TRBJ2-3

CDR3aa: ASSVEGTDTQY
v_gene: TRBV9
j_gene: TRBJ2-3

CDR3aa: ASSVEGSSGNTIY
v_gene: TRBV9
j_gene: TRBJ1-3

CDR3aa: ASSQERGAHYGYT
v_gene: TRBV7-2
j_gene: TRBJ1-2

CDR3aa: ASAYRVKY
v_gene: TRBV6-5
j_gene: TRBJ2-7

CDR3aa: ASSLSPTGLDTQY
v_gene: TRBV7-7
j_gene: TRBJ2-3

CDR3aa: ASSPRGGRGGTDTQY
v_gene: TRBV19
j_gene: TRBJ2-3

CDR3aa: ASSLWREMWNEQF
v_gene: TRBV7-2
j_gene: TRBJ2-1

CDR3aa: SVELLRGKTDTQY
v_gene: TRBV29-1
j_gene: TRBJ2-3

CDR3aa: ASSFLEGETQY
v_gene: TRBV11-3
j_gene: TRBJ2-5

CDR3aa: ASSLQGAGYGYT
v_gene: TRBV6-5
j_gene: TRBJ1-2

CDR3aa: ASSLGLARYNEQF
v_gene: TRBV7-9
j_gene: TRBJ2-1

CDR3aa: ASSPAPGYGYT
v_gene: TRBV5-1
j_gene: TRBJ1-2

CDR3aa: AIRRTGTGEYEQY
v_gene: TRBV10-3
j_gene: TRBJ2-7

CDR3aa: SVGQGADYGYT
v_gene: TRBV29-1
j_gene: TRBJ1-2

CDR3aa: ASSRDRGGEAF
v_gene: TRBV6-5
j_gene: TRBJ1-1

CDR3aa: ASSLGRLTGELF
v_gene: TRBV7-9
j_gene: TRBJ2-2

CDR3aa: ASRAGGRETQY
v_gene: TRBV28
j_gene: TRBJ2-5

CDR3aa: ASSTRTGEGSTEAF
v_gene: TRBV27
j_gene: TRBJ1-1

CDR3aa: ASSSTDRGFTDTQY
v_gene: TRBV5-6
j_gene: TRBJ2-3

CDR3aa: ASSERQGAPTGELF
v_gene: TRBV9
j_gene: TRBJ2-2

CDR3aa: ASSSGLETQY
v_gene: TRBV18
j_gene: TRBJ2-5

CDR3aa: ASSRVAAPNTGELF
v_gene: TRBV9
j_gene: TRBJ2-2

CDR3aa: ASSLRALLREAGNEQF
v_gene: TRBV7-6
j_gene: TRBJ2-1

CDR3aa: ASSVNNANTGELF
v_gene: TRBV28
j_gene: TRBJ2-2

CDR3aa: ASSDPRNFADTQY
v_gene: TRBV2
j_gene: TRBJ2-3

CDR3aa: ASSLRRNTGELF
v_gene: TRBV5-4
j_gene: TRBJ2-2

CDR3aa: ASSLDPRDTDTQY
v_gene: TRBV11-2
j_gene: TRBJ2-3

CDR3aa: ASSSGVHTYNEQF
v_gene: TRBV7-3
j_gene: TRBJ2-1

CDR3aa: ASFSWDSIYGYT
v_gene: TRBV6-5
j_gene: TRBJ1-2